The clone carrying this T cell receptor (beta chain) appeared a single time. Germline lookup yields CDR1 KGHDR and CDR2 SFDVKD. This CDR3 contains 13 residues. Deletions cut 7 bases from V and 1 base from J, with 9 bases between. Sequencing was performed with immunoSEQ multiplex PCR; in TCRdb, only in-frame clones are kept and a portion is missing. The sample has over 150,000 clones; approximately 96% are singletons. This entry comes from a study of control samples from healthy donors and cancer patients. This receptor was obtained from a woman aged 25 to 45 in good health. The material sequenced was blood. This chain joins TRBV24-1 and TRBJ1-1; D gene ambiguous. CDR3 sequence reads: CATRGHPNTEAFF. CDR3 DNA: TGTGCCACCAGAGGTCACCCGAACACTGAAGCTTTCTTT.